This record looks at one T cell receptor (beta chain) sequence and its context. Followed over time, Seattle patients had been enrolled while infection was active. Germline V gene data show CDR1 as MNHEY and CDR2 as SVGAGI. The CDR3 spans 11 residues. Trimming pared 6 bases from V and 13 bases from J, leaving 15 bases between. The source of the sample is a study of blood T cell repertoires in COVID-19. Turning to the study itself: The United States, Italy and Spain were the sources of the acute and convalescent COVID-19 samples. Sources were T cells, B-cell-depleted T cells, or PBMCs; the material itself was cDNA or gDNA.

Original processing methods: From reference gene primer amplification, estimates of nucleated cell counts were derived. This table comes from immunoSEQ multiplex PCR, and its TCRdb copy is limited to in-frame clones, with some not included. V, J and clone size reflect that table, while D and trimming were determined from the DNA. The table includes around 300,000 clones, about 90% detected once. This sequence originates from a woman between 25 and 40 years old with COVID-19, enrolled during active disease. This sequence joins TRBV6-5 and TRBJ1-1, with D uncertain. The sequenced sample was peripheral blood. In DNA form, the CDR3 reads TGTGCCAGCAGCCCCGGGAGGTCAGTTTTCTTT. This sequence encodes CASSPGRSVFF.